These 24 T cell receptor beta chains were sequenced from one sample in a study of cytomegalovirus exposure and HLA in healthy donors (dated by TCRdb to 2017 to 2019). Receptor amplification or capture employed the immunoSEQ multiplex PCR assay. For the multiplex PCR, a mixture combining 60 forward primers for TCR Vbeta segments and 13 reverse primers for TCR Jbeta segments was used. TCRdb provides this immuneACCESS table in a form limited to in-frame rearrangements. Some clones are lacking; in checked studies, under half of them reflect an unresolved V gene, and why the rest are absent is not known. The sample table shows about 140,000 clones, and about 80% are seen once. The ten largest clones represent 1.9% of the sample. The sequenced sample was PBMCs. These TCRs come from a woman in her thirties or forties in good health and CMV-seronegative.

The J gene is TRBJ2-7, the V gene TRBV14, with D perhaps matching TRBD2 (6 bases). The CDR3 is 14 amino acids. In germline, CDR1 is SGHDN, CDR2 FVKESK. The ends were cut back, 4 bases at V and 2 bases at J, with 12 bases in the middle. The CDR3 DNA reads TGTGCCAGCAGCCCTTGGCGGGATCCCTACGAGCAGTACTTC. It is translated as CASSPWRDPYEQYF. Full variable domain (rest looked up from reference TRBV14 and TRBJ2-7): EAGVTQFPSHSVIEKGQTVTLRCDPISGHDNLYWYRRVMGKEIKFLLHFVKESKQDESGMPNNRFLAERTGGTYSTLKVQPAELEDSGVYFCASSPWRDPYEQYFGPGTRLTVT.

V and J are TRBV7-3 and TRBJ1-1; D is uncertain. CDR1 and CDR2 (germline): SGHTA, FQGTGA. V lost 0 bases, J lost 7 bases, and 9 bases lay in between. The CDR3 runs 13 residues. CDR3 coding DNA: TGTGCCAGCAGCTTAACGGGAGGGAATGAAGCTTTCTTT. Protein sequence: CASSLTGGNEAFF.

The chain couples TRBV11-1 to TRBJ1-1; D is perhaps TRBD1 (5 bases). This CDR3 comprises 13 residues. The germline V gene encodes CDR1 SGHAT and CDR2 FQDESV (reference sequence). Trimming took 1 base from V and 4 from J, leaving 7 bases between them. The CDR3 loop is CASSLGGATEAFF. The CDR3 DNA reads TGTGCCAGCAGCTTAGGTGGGGCCACTGAAGCTTTCTTT.

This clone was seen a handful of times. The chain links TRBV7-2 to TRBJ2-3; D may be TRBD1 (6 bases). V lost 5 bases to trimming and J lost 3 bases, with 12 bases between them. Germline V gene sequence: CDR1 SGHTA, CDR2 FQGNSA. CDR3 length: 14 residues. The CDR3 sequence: CASSRGTFTDTQYF. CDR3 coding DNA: TGTGCCAGCAGCCGAGGGACATTTACAGATACGCAGTATTTT.

The CDR3: CASSRLQGPQETQYF. The CDR3 DNA sequence: TGCGCCAGCAGCCGCCTACAGGGGCCCCAAGAGACCCAGTACTTC. The rearrangement joins TRBV4-3 to TRBJ2-5; TRBD1 matches 7 bases. Germline lookup yields CDR1 LGHNA and CDR2 YSLEER. V lost 4 bases, J lost 1 base, and 6 bases stayed unmatched. The length of the CDR3 is 15 residues.

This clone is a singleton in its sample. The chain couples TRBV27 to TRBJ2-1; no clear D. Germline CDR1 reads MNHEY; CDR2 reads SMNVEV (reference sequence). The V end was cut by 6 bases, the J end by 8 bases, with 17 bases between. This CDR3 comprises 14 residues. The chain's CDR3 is CASSFKAEYHEQFF. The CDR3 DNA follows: TGTGCCAGCAGCTTCAAAGCCGAATACCATGAGCAGTTCTTC.

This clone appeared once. In DNA form, the CDR3 reads TGTGCCAGCGGGAGGGGTAACACTGAAGCTTTCTTT. It is translated as CASGRGNTEAFF. V is TRBV6-6 and J is TRBJ1-1; D may be TRBD1 (5 bases). The germline V gene encodes CDR1 MNHNY and CDR2 SVGAGI (reference sequence). The V end lost 8 bases, the J end lost 2 bases, and 9 bases lay between the germline ends. The CDR3 length is 12 residues.

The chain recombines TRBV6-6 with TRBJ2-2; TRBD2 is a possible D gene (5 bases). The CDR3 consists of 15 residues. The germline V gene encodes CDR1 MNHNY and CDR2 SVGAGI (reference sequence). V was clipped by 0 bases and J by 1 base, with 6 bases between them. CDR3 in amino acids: CASSYSGRNTGELFF. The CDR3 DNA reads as TGTGCCAGCAGTTACTCGGGGAGGAACACCGGGGAGCTGTTTTTT.

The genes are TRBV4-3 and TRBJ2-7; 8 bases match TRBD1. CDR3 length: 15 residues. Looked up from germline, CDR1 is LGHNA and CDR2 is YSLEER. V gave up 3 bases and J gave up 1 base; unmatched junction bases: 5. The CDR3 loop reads CASSQARTGSYEQYF. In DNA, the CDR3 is TGCGCCAGCAGCCAGGCCCGGACAGGGTCCTACGAGCAGTACTTC.

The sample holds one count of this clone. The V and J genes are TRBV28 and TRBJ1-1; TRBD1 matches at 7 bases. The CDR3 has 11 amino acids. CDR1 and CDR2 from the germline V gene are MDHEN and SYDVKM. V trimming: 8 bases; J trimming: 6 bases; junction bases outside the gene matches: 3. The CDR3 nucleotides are TGTGCCAGCGGAGGGGGCCCTGAAGCTTTCTTT. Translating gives CASGGGPEAFF.

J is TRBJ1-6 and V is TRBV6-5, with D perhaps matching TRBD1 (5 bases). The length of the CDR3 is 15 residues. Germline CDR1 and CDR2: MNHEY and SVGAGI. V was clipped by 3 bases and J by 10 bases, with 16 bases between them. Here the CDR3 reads CASSYRRGQGSPLHF. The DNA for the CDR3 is TGTGCCAGCAGTTATCGAAGGGGCCAGGGCTCACCCCTCCACTTT.

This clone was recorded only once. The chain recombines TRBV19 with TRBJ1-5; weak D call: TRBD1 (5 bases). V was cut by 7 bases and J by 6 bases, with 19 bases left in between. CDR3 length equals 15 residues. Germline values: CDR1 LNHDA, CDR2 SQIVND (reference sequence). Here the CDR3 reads CASTTAGPDGQPQHF. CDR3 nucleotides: TGTGCCAGTACCACTGCGGGGCCTGACGGTCAGCCCCAGCATTTT.

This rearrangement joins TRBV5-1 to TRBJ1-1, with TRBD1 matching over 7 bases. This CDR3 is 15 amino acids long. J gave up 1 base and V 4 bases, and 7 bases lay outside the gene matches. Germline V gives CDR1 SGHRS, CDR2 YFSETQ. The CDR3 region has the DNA TGCGCCAGCAGCCCAAATAACAGGGGGAACACTGAAGCTTTCTTT. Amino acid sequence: CASSPNNRGNTEAFF.

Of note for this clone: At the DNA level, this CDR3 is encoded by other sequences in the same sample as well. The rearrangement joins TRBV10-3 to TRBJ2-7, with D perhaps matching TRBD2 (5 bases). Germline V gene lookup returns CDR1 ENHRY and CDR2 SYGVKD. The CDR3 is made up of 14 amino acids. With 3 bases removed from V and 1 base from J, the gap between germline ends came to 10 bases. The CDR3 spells CAISDSGRSYEQYF. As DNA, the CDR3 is TGTGCCATCAGTGATTCGGGGAGATCCTACGAGCAGTACTTC.

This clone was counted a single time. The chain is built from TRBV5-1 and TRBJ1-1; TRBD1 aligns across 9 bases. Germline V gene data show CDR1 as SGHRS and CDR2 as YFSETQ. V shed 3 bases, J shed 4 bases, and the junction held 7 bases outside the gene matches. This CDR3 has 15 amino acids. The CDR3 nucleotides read TGCGCCAGCAGCTATGGACAGGGGAGGATCACTGAAGCTTTCTTT. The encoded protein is CASSYGQGRITEAFF.

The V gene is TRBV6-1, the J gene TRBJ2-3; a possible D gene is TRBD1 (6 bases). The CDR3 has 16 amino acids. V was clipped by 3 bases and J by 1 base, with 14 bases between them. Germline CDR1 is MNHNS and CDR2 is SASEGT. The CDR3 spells CASSDPGTYRTDTQYF. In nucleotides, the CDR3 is TGTGCCAGCAGTGACCCCGGGACATATCGCACAGATACGCAGTATTTT.

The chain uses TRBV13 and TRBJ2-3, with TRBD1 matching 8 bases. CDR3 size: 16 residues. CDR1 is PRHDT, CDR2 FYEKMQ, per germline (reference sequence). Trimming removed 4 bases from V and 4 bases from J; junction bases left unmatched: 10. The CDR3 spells CASSWTQGAKADTQYF. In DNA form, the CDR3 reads TGTGCCAGCAGCTGGACCCAGGGGGCGAAGGCAGATACGCAGTATTTT.

CDR3 sequence reads: CASSLYAVHSGRANEQFF. The CDR3, as DNA: TGTGCCAGCAGTTTATACGCCGTCCATAGCGGGAGGGCCAATGAGCAGTTCTTC. The rearrangement joins TRBV27 to TRBJ2-1; TRBD2 aligns across 11 bases. Germline V gene data show CDR1 as MNHEY and CDR2 as SMNVEV (reference sequence). CDR3 size: 18 residues. With 1 base clipped from V and 6 bases from J, the junction kept 11 bases outside the gene matches.

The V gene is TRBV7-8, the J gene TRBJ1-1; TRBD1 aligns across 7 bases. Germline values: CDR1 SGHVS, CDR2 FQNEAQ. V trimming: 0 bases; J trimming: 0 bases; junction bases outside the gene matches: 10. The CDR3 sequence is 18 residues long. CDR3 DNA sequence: TGTGCCAGCAGCTTAGCGCTGGCAGGGGGGATCATGAACACTGAAGCTTTCTTT. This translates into CASSLALAGGIMNTEAFF.

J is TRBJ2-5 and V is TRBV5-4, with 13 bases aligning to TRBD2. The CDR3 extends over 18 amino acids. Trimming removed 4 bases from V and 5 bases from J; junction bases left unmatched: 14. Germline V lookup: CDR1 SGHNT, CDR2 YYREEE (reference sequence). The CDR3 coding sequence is TGTGCCAGCAGCCCTGCACTAGCGGGAGGGCCTGTAGCGGAGACCCAGTACTTC. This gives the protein CASSPALAGGPVAETQYF.

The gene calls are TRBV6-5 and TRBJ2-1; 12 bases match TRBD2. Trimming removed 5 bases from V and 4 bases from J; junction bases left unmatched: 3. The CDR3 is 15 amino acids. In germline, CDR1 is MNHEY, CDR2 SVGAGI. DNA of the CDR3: TGTGCCAGCAGTCGGACTAGCGGGGTTTACAATGAGCAGTTCTTC. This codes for CASSRTSGVYNEQFF.

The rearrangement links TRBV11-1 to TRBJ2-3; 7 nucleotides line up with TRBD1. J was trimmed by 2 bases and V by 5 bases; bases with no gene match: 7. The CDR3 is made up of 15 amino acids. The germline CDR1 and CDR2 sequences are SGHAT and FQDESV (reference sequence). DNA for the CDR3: TGTGCCAGCAGCCCACGGGGACAGTCCACAGATACGCAGTATTTT. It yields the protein CASSPRGQSTDTQYF.

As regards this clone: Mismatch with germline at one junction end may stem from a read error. CDR3 sequence reads: CALGGGGNRPQHF. CDR3 sequence (DNA): TGTGCCTTGGGGGGGGGTGGCAATCGGCCCCAGCATTTT. The genes are TRBV28 and TRBJ1-5; D may be TRBD1 (5 bases). Germline V lookup: CDR1 MDHEN, CDR2 SYDVKM. The length of the CDR3 is 13 residues.

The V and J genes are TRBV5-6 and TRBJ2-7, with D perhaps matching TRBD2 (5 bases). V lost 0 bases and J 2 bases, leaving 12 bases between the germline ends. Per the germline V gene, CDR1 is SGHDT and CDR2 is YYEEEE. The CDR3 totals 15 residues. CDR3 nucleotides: TGTGCCAGCAGCTTGGAGGCTAGCTCACCCTACGAGCAGTACTTC. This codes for CASSLEASSPYEQYF.